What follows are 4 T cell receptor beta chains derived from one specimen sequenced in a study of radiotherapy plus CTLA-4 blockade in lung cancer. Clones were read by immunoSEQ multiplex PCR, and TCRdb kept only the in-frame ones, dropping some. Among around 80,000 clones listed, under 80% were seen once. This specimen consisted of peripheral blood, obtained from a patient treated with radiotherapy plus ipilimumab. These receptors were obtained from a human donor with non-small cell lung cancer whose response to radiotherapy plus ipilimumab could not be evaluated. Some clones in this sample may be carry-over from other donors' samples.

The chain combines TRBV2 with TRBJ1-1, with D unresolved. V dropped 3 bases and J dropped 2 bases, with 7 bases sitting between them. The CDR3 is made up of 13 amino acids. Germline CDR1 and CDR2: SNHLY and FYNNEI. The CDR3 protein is CASSDQYNTEAFF. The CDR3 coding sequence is TGTGCCAGCAGTGACCAGTACAACACTGAAGCTTTCTTT.

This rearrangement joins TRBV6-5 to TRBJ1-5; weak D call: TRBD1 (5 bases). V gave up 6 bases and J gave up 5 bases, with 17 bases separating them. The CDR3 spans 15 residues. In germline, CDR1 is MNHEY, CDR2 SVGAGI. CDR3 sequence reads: CASSPNPGEDQPQHF. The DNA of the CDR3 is TGTGCCAGCAGCCCGAATCCGGGGGAGGATCAGCCCCAGCATTTT.

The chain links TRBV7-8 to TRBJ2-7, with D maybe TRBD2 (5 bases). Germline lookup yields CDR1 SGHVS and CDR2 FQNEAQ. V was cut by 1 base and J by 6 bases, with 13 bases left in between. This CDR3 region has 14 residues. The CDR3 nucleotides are TGTGCCAGCAGCTTAGGGCTAGCTCCTGCCGAGCAGTACTTC. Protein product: CASSLGLAPAEQYF.

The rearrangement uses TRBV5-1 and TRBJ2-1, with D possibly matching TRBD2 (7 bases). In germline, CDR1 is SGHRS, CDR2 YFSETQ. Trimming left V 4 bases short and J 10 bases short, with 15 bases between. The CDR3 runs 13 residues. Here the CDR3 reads CASSRGGSDEQFF. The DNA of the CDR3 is TGCGCCAGCAGCAGGGGGGGGAGCGACGAGCAGTTCTTC.